These 21 T cell receptor beta chains came from one sample sequenced in a study of cytomegalovirus exposure and HLA in healthy donors (dated by TCRdb to about 2017). Library method: the immunoSEQ multiplex PCR assay. For the multiplex PCR, a mixture combining 60 forward primers for TCR Vbeta segments and 13 reverse primers for TCR Jbeta segments was used. TCRdb holds this immuneACCESS table with in-frame rearrangements only. Some clones are missing; in checked studies, unresolved V genes explain under half, and the rest has no known cause. The sample has around 140,000 clones on record, around 72% of them singletons. Less than 4.5% of the sample belongs to the ten largest clones. Sequenced input: PBMCs. The receptors were gathered from a man over 45 in good health and CMV-seropositive.

This chain connects TRBV4-1 to TRBJ2-2, with 7 bases matching TRBD2. The CDR3 runs to 16 residues. Germline V gene lookup returns CDR1 MGHRA and CDR2 YSYEKL. The junction had 8 bases not matched to a gene; V was cut back by 4 bases and J by 3 bases. The CDR3 DNA sequence: TGCGCCAGCAGCCCCTGGGGGGGAGCCGACACCGGGGAGCTGTTTTTT. Translating gives CASSPWGGADTGELFF.

This clone appeared once. V gene TRBV9 combines with J gene TRBJ1-2; D may be TRBD1 (6 bases). The CDR3 is made up of 15 amino acids. V was shortened by 3 bases and J by 5 bases, with 17 bases between the two germline ends. Germline values: CDR1 SGDLS, CDR2 YYNGEE. The CDR3 nucleotides are TGTGCCAGCAGCGGAATACCGAGGGGGACATATGGCTACACCTTC. Translated: CASSGIPRGTYGYTF. The whole variable domain, filled in from reference TRBV9 and TRBJ1-2, reads DSGVTQTPKHLITATGQRVTLRCSPRSGDLSVYWYQQSLDQGLQFLIQYYNGEERAKGNILERFSAQQFPDLHSELNLSSLELGDSALYFCASSGIPRGTYGYTFGSGTRLTVV.

The CDR3 DNA reads as TGTGCCAGCAGCGTAGCACTAGCGGGGGGCACCGGGGAGCTGTTTTTT. Translating it yields CASSVALAGGTGELFF. This chain joins TRBV9 and TRBJ2-2; the match to TRBD2 covers 12 bases. The J segment lost 4 bases and the V segment lost 0 bases, leaving 1 base of the junction unmatched. This CDR3 contains 16 residues. CDR1 is SGDLS and CDR2 is YYNGEE in the germline V gene.

This clone was counted only a few times. This chain connects TRBV6-6 to TRBJ1-5; maybe TRBD1 (6 bases). CDR1 is MNHNY, CDR2 SVGAGI, per germline (reference sequence). The CDR3 is 16 residues long. The V end was cut by 7 bases, the J end by 1 base, with 17 bases between. The CDR3: CASTPADRGSNQPQHF. CDR3 coding DNA: TGTGCCAGCACCCCGGCGGACAGAGGGAGCAATCAGCCCCAGCATTTT.

V and J are TRBV7-2 and TRBJ2-2; D unresolved. CDR1 SGHTA and CDR2 FQGNSA come from the germline V gene. Trimming took 2 bases from V and 1 from J, leaving 11 bases between them. The length of the CDR3 is 16 residues. The CDR3 here is CASSLFPRLNTGELFF. The DNA for the CDR3 is TGTGCCAGCAGCTTATTTCCCAGATTGAACACCGGGGAGCTGTTTTTT.

The J gene is TRBJ2-7, the V gene TRBV6-5; D gene unclear. The germline CDR1 and CDR2 sequences are MNHEY and SVGAGI. The V end lost 2 bases, the J end lost 3 bases, and 5 bases lay between the germline ends. CDR3 length: 12 amino acids. CDR3 bases: TGTGCCAGCAGTTACCGCGGCTACGAGCAGTACTTC. Its protein product is CASSYRGYEQYF.

The chain links TRBV7-7 to TRBJ1-4; TRBD1 is a possible D gene (5 bases). This CDR3 region has 15 residues. Trimming removed 1 base from V and 8 bases from J, with 14 bases in between. CDR1 is SSHAT and CDR2 is FNYEAQ in the germline V gene (reference sequence). The CDR3 here is CASSLGRGVGEKLFF. The CDR3 nucleotides are TGTGCCAGCAGCTTAGGTCGGGGGGTCGGAGAAAAACTGTTTTTT.

The CDR3 coding sequence is TGTGCCAGCAGCCCAGGACAGATAGCTAACTATGGCTACACCTTC. It encodes CASSPGQIANYGYTF. The rearrangement joins TRBV7-9 to TRBJ1-2; D might be TRBD1 (6 bases). Trimming removed 5 bases at V and 0 bases at J, with 13 bases between. The CDR3 runs to 15 residues. Germline V gene lookup returns CDR1 SEHNR and CDR2 FQNEAQ (reference sequence).

This clone came up once. CDR3 in amino acids: CASSPPNRGGMETQYF. CDR3 sequence (DNA): TGTGCCAGCAGCCCCCCCAACAGGGGGGGCATGGAGACCCAGTACTTC. The chain uses TRBV13 and TRBJ2-5, with D maybe TRBD1 (8 bases). Germline CDR1 PRHDT, CDR2 FYEKMQ (reference sequence). V lost 5 bases to trimming and J lost 5 bases, with 21 bases between them. This CDR3 spans 16 amino acids.

Regarding this clone: Other nucleotide sequences from this sample produce the same CDR3. The chain uses TRBV14 and TRBJ2-7; 8 nucleotides line up with TRBD1. This CDR3 is 14 amino acids long. The J segment lost 4 bases and the V segment lost 2 bases, leaving 4 bases of the junction unmatched. Germline assignment: CDR1 SGHDN and CDR2 FVKESK. CDR3 in amino acids: CASSQFQGAYEQYF. CDR3 sequence (DNA): TGTGCCAGCAGCCAATTTCAGGGGGCGTACGAGCAGTACTTC.

CDR3 coding DNA: TGTGCCAGCATCACCCGGGGAGGGGGAAACTATGGCTACACCTTC. Encoded protein: CASITRGGGNYGYTF. The rearrangement uses TRBV28 and TRBJ1-2; TRBD1 might be the D (6 bases). CDR1 is MDHEN, CDR2 SYDVKM, per germline. CDR3 length: 15 residues. The V end was cut by 7 bases, the J end by 2 bases, with 17 bases between.

V usage is TRBV23-1 and J usage is TRBJ2-7, with 8 bases fitting TRBD1. TRBV23-1 is an open reading frame whose function is uncertain. The V segment lost 7 bases and the J segment 12 bases; nucleotides outside the gene matches: 8. The CDR3 totals 11 residues. CDR3 in amino acids: CASTYRGISYF. The CDR3 DNA reads as TGCGCCAGCACCTACAGGGGGATATCGTACTTC.

The V and J genes are TRBV7-9 and TRBJ1-1; a possible D gene is TRBD1 (5 bases). The CDR3 consists of 12 residues. In germline, CDR1 is SEHNR, CDR2 FQNEAQ (reference sequence). Trimming pared 8 bases from V and 1 base from J, leaving 8 bases between. CDR3 bases: TGTGCCAGCCGCGGGGGGAACACTGAAGCTTTCTTT. Residues: CASRGGNTEAFF.

The chain couples TRBV5-4 to TRBJ1-2, with 7 bases fitting TRBD1. CDR1 is SGHNT, CDR2 YYREEE, per germline (reference sequence). This CDR3 spans 13 amino acids. After removal of 0 bases from V and 7 bases from J, the junction contained 3 bases not matched to a gene. The CDR3 spells CASSLAGGIGYTF. CDR3 DNA: TGTGCCAGCAGCTTGGCAGGGGGTATTGGCTACACCTTC.

This clone was recorded only once. The rearrangement uses TRBV6-5 and TRBJ1-6; 7 bases fit TRBD1. The CDR3 spans 16 residues. CDR1 is MNHEY, CDR2 SVGAGI, per germline. V lost 0 bases, J lost 4 bases, and 3 bases stayed unmatched. CDR3 loop: CASSYSGTDYNSPLHF. In DNA, the CDR3 is TGTGCCAGCAGTTACTCCGGGACAGATTATAATTCACCCCTCCACTTT.

The gene calls are TRBV9 and TRBJ2-1; 11 nucleotides line up with TRBD2. The CDR3 length is 16 residues. After removal of 3 bases from V and 6 bases from J, the junction contained 8 bases not matched to a gene. CDR1 is SGDLS, CDR2 YYNGEE, per germline. CDR3 nucleotide sequence: TGTGCCAGCAGCGAGCTACTAGCGGGAGCCCTCAATGAGCAGTTCTTC. Its translation: CASSELLAGALNEQFF.

This clone was seen a few times. The chain joins TRBV6-5 to TRBJ1-1; D may be TRBD1 (5 bases). The CDR3 is 13 residues long. V shed 7 bases and J shed 2 bases, with 11 bases lying between them. Germline CDR1 reads MNHEY; CDR2 reads SVGAGI. CDR3 DNA: TGTGCCAGCACTGACAGTCTTAACACTGAAGCTTTCTTT. Its protein product is CASTDSLNTEAFF.

To note about this clone: A junction end diverges from the germline sequence, so it may reflect a read error. As DNA, the CDR3 is TGTGCTAGCAGCTTAGAGCGGGGGGGATACAATGAGCAGTTCTTC. Its translation: CASSLERGGYNEQFF. The V gene is TRBV7-7, the J gene TRBJ2-1, with 10 nucleotides matching TRBD2. The CDR3 has 15 residues. Germline V lookup: CDR1 SSHAT, CDR2 FNYEAQ (reference sequence).

This chain links TRBV19 with TRBJ2-7; no firm D call. Germline lookup yields CDR1 LNHDA and CDR2 SQIVND (reference sequence). V lost 5 bases to trimming and J lost 4 bases, with 12 bases between them. This CDR3 contains 13 residues. CDR3 residues: CASSLGLLYEQYF. CDR3 nucleotides: TGTGCCAGTAGTTTAGGATTACTATACGAGCAGTACTTC.

This clone appeared a few times. The chain joins TRBV11-3 to TRBJ2-5; 12 positions agree with TRBD2. The closer fit of TRBJ2-7 to the DNA end suggests the J call may be wrong. CDR3 length: 17 amino acids. From germline, CDR1 is SGHNT and CDR2 YENEEA. CDR3 in DNA: TGTGCCAGCAGCTCTAGCGGGAGGGCCGTAGTTTCCTACGAGCAGTACTTC. It translates to CASSSSGRAVVSYEQYF.

This clone was counted between two and nine times. The rearrangement uses TRBV11-3 and TRBJ1-4; TRBD1 might be the D (5 bases). Germline V gives CDR1 SGHNT, CDR2 YENEEA. The CDR3 runs 14 residues. The ends were cut back, 1 base at V and 6 bases at J, with 9 bases in the middle. The CDR3, as DNA: TGTGCCAGCAGCTTAGCAGGGCAGGATGAAAAACTGTTTTTT. As protein: CASSLAGQDEKLFF.